This paragraph reports one T cell receptor (beta chain). Its antigen is unknown. Base qualities are not at hand, and no much larger clone is one base apart. The immunoSEQ Assay, a bias-controlled multiplex PCR, was used to amplify TCRbeta CDR3 regions from genomic DNA. The original pipeline was this. The number of nucleated cells in each sample was estimated by amplification of reference gene primers within the assay. To quantify the absolute abundance of each unique TCRbeta CDR3 rearrangement, sequence reads were collapsed and filtered. For each sample, productive Simpson clonality was calculated as the square root of Simpson's diversity index over productive rearrangements. TCRdb provides this immuneACCESS table in a form limited to in-frame rearrangements. Some clones are lacking; in checked studies, under half of them reflect an unresolved V gene, and why the rest are absent is not known. Clone size and the V and J calls come from that table; the DNA yielded D and trimming. This sample is represented by around 95,000 clones; about 85% of them were singletons. The ten largest clones take up around 15% of the sample.

Each collaborating institution followed its own protocols to collect whole blood in K2EDTA tubes. For TCRbeta analysis, collaborator samples were shipped as frozen whole blood, as isolated PBMCs, or as DNA extracted from either sample type. CDR1 MGHDK and CDR2 SYGVNS are derived from the germline V gene. The CDR3 spans 14 residues, from the cysteine through the phenylalanine. Only CDR3 DNA remains: 42 bases, in frame from the first base. Trimming costs V 5 bases and J 2 bases, and their ends lie 12 bases apart. The data belong to a study of blood T cell repertoires in COVID-19 (dated by TCRdb to the early 2020s). About the study as a whole: Samples covering the acute and convalescent phases of COVID-19 were provided by collaborators in the United States, Italy and Spain. Subjects who had been exposed to COVID-19, were actively infected with it, or had recovered from it provided the deeply sampled blood TCRbeta repertoires that made up the dataset. A de-identified subject ID, COVID-19 status, age in years and sex were almost always included in the sample metadata. Samples were obtained from the ongoing ImmuneRACE study (first 160 participants) and from 1,254 subjects provided by 6 global collaborators. HLA class I and class II types, where available, came from metadata supplied by the sample provider rather than from assay-based typing. The repertoires were made available in a free public database intended to serve as a resource for research on the immune response to SARS-CoV-2. The prospective study material was composed of cDNA or gDNA derived from T cells, B-cell-depleted T cells, or PBMCs.

The research as a whole found: How much clinical and demographic metadata was included differed by source and by participant, and the metadata was provided uncurated.

Sequenced: peripheral blood. Recombination joined TRBV25-1 with TRBJ1-2; tentative D gene TRBD1, with 5 bases matching. The TCR originated in a man aged 50-59 years with active or convalescent COVID-19. At the DNA level, the sequence is TGTGCCAGCAGTCTCCACGGGGGGAACTATGGCTACACCTTC. This is translated as CASSLHGGNYGYTF.